This TCR beta chain was documented in a study of blood T cell repertoires in COVID-19. This CDR3 comprises 16 residues. Germline V gene sequence: CDR1 SGHVS, CDR2 FQNEAQ. Deletions cut 5 bases from V and 4 bases from J, with 18 bases between. Clones were read by immunoSEQ multiplex PCR, and TCRdb kept only the in-frame ones, dropping some. Counted here are approximately 240,000 clones, about 83% occurring once; the ten biggest clones make up roughly 1.3%. This TCR derives from a woman in her 30s with COVID-19, enrolled during active disease. Sequences were obtained from peripheral blood. J is TRBJ1-3 and V is TRBV7-8, with D unresolved. The CDR3 bases are TGTGCCAGCAGCAGCTTAGCCTCCGGGAGGGGAAACACCATATATTTT. Translating it yields CASSSLASGRGNTIYF.